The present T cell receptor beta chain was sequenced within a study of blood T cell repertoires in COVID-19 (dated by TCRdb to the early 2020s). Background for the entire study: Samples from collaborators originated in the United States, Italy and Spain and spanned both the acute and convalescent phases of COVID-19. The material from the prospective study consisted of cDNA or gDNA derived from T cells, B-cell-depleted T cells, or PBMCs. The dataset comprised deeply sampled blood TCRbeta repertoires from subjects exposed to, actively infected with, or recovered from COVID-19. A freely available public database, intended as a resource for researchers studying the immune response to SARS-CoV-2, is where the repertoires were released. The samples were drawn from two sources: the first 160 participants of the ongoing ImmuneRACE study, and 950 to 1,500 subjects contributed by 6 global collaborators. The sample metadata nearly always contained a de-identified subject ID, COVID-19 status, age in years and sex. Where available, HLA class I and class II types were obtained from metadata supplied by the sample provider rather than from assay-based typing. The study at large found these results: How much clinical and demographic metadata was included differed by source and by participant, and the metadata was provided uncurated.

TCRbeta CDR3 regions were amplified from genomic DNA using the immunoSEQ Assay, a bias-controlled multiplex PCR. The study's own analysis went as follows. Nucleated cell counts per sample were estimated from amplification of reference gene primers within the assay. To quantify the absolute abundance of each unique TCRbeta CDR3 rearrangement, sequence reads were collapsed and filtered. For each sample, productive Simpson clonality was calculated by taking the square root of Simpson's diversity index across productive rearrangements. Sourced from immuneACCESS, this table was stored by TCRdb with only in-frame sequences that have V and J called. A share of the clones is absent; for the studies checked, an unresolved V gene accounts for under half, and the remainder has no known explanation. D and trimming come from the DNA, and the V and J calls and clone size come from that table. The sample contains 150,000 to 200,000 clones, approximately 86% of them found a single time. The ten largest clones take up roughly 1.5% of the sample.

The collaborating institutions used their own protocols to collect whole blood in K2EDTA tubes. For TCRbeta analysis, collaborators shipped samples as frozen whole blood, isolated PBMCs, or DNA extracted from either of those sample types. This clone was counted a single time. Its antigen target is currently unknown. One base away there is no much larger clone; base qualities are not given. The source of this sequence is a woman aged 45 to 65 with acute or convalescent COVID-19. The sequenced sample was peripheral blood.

The DNA sequence is TGTGCCAGCAGCTCCGGGACACGCAATCAGCCCCAGCATTTT. The translation is CASSSGTRNQPQHF. The V and J segments used are TRBV6-2 or TRBV6-3 and TRBJ1-5, with a weak D call of TRBD1 (6 bases match). Taken from cysteine to phenylalanine, the CDR3 has 14 residues. CDR3 DNA is the only sequence kept; it has 42 bases, read in frame from the first base. V and J lose 6 bases and 2 bases, and a span of 11 bases separates them. Per the germline V gene, MNHEY is the CDR1 and SVGEGT is the CDR2.